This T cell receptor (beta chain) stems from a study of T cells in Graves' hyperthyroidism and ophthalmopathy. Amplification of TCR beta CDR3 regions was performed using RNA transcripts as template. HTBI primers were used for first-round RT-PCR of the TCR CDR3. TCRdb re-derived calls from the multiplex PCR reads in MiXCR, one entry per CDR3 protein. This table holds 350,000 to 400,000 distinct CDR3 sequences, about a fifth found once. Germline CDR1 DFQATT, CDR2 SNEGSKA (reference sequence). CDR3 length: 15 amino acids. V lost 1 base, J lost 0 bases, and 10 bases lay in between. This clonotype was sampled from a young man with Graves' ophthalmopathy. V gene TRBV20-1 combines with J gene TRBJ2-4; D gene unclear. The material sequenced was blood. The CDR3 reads CSARVGIIAKNIQYF. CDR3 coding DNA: TGCAGTGCTAGAGTAGGGATTATAGCCAAAAACATTCAGTACTTC.